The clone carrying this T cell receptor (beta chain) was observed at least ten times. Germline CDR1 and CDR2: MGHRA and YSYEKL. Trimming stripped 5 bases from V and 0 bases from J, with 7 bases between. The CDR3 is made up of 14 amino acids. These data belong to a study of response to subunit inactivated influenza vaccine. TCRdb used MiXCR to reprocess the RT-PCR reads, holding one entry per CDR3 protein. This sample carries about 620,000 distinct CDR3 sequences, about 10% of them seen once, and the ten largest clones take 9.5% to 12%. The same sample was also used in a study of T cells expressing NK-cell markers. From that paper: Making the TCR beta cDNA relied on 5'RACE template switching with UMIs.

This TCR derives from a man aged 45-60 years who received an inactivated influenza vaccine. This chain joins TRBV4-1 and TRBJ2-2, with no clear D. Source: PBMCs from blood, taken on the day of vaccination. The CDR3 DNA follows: TGCGCCAGCAGCGGGGTCGCGAACACCGGGGAGCTGTTTTTT. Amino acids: CASSGVANTGELFF.